The 27 T cell receptor beta chains reported below all come from one sample, sequenced in a study of T cells in Graves' hyperthyroidism and ophthalmopathy. The investigators amplified TCR beta CDR3 regions from RNA transcripts. The HTBI set primed first-round TCR CDR3 RT-PCR. TCRdb reprocessed the multiplex PCR reads with MiXCR, giving one entry per CDR3 protein. The sample shows about 660,000 distinct CDR3 sequences, about 45% of them seen only once. Sequencing was done on a sample of peripheral blood or thyroid tissue (not recorded which). These receptors originate from an adult man with Graves' disease, either hyperthyroidism or ophthalmopathy (not recorded which).

The V call is TRBV10-3, the J call TRBJ2-2; 10 bases align to TRBD1. The CDR3 extends over 17 amino acids. CDR1 ENHRY and CDR2 SYGVKD come from the germline V gene. V gave up 6 bases and J gave up 4 bases; unmatched junction bases: 11. The CDR3 loop is CAISPRAGTGVTGELFF. In nucleotides, the CDR3 is TGTGCCATCAGCCCCCGCGCCGGGACAGGGGTCACCGGGGAGCTGTTTTTT.

Here the CDR3 DNA reads TGTGCCAGCAGCATCCCGACTAGCGGTGGGGGCGGAACCTACGAGCAGTACTTC. Amino acid sequence: CASSIPTSGGGGTYEQYF. The gene calls are TRBV7-2 and TRBJ2-7; 9 positions agree with TRBD2. The CDR3 sequence is 18 residues long. The junction had 16 bases not matched to a gene; V was cut back by 5 bases and J by 2 bases. Germline loops: CDR1 SGHTA, CDR2 FQGNSA.

The CDR3 DNA is TGCGCCAGCAGCATGTCCGATAACGGCTATGGCTACACCTTC. Translation gives CASSMSDNGYGYTF. The chain combines TRBV5-1 with TRBJ1-2; D uncertain. CDR3 length: 14 amino acids. V was clipped by 4 bases and J by 4 bases, with 14 bases between them. CDR1 is SGHRS and CDR2 is YFSETQ in the germline V gene.

This clonotype was counted a few times. V gene TRBV7-8 combines with J gene TRBJ1-5; D perhaps matches TRBD1 (5 bases). From germline, CDR1 is SGHVS and CDR2 FQNEAQ. The CDR3 has 17 amino acids. V lost 5 bases, J lost 2 bases, and 19 bases lay in between. The CDR3 DNA reads TGTGCCAGCAGCCTTGGTCGGTGGGGGAAGGGCAATCAGCCCCAGCATTTT. Translating it yields CASSLGRWGKGNQPQHF.

This chain uses TRBV2 with TRBJ1-5, with TRBD1 identical over 7 bases. V lost 6 bases, J lost 0 bases, and 20 bases stayed unmatched. From germline, CDR1 is SNHLY and CDR2 FYNNEI. The CDR3 length is 20 residues. CDR3 residues: CASRGNYRDRNVYSNQPQHF. The DNA for the CDR3 is TGTGCCAGCAGAGGAAACTACCGGGACAGAAACGTATATAGCAATCAGCCCCAGCATTTT. The full variable domain, with the rest looked up from reference TRBV2 and TRBJ1-5, is EPEVTQTPSHQVTQMGQEVILRCVPISNHLYFYWYRQILGQKVEFLVSFYNNEISEKSEIFDDQFSVERPDGSNFTLKIRSTKLEDSAMYFCASRGNYRDRNVYSNQPQHFGDGTRLSIL.

Comment on this clonotype: Given a much more abundant clone one base away, this may be a read error. The chain has TRBV10-3 and TRBJ1-2, with 12 bases identical to TRBD1. Trimming at V came to 10 bases and at J to 8 bases, leaving 8 bases not matched to a gene. Germline CDR1 reads ENHRY; CDR2 reads SYGVKD. This CDR3 contains 13 residues. The CDR3 sequence is CATNRDRGRGYTF. The DNA for the CDR3 is TGTGCCACCAACCGGGACAGGGGGCGCGGCTACACCTTC.

In its sample, this clonotype was seen a few times. The chain uses TRBV6-5 and TRBJ2-7, with 7 bases that match TRBD1. Germline values: CDR1 MNHEY, CDR2 SVGAGI. The CDR3 extends over 13 amino acids. V trimming: 7 bases; J trimming: 1 base; junction bases outside the gene matches: 4. CDR3 nucleotides: TGTGCCAGCACCGGACAGGAGTCCTACGAGCAGTACTTC. Its protein is CASTGQESYEQYF.

The V call is TRBV7-9, the J call TRBJ1-4; D is perhaps TRBD1 (5 bases). The CDR3 has 13 residues. The V and J ends lost 5 bases and 8 bases respectively, with 12 bases between them. Germline loops: CDR1 SEHNR, CDR2 FQNEAQ (reference sequence). CDR3 amino acids: CASSLRRTEKLFF. As DNA, the CDR3 is TGTGCCAGCAGCCTAAGAAGGACAGAAAAACTGTTTTTT.

J is TRBJ1-5 and V is TRBV7-9; 7 positions match TRBD1. The germline CDR1 and CDR2 sequences are SEHNR and FQNEAQ (reference sequence). The CDR3 spans 13 residues. Trimming removed 5 bases from V and 7 bases from J; junction bases left unmatched: 5. For the CDR3, the DNA is TGTGCCAGCAGCCCAGAGGGGGCACAGCCCCAGCATTTT. Protein sequence: CASSPEGAQPQHF.

This clonotype has just a few counts. The chain employs TRBV5-1 and TRBJ2-7, with a possible D match to TRBD1 (7 bases). Germline assignment: CDR1 SGHRS and CDR2 YFSETQ. CDR3 size: 14 residues. Trimming removed 3 bases at V and 4 bases at J, with 14 bases between. In DNA, the CDR3 is TGCGCCAGCAGCTCTACAGGGGCGGGATACGAGCAGTACTTC. It codes for CASSSTGAGYEQYF. Filled out from reference TRBV5-1 and TRBJ2-7, the complete variable domain reads KAGVTQTPRYLIKTRGQQVTLSCSPISGHRSVSWYQQTPGQGLQFLFEYFSETQRNKGNFPGRFSGRQFSNSRSEMNVSTLELGDSALYLCASSSTGAGYEQYFGPGTRLTVT.

This sequence joins TRBV12-3 or TRBV12-4 and TRBJ1-1, with D possibly TRBD1 on 6 matching bases. The V end was cut by 4 bases, the J end by 1 base, with 13 bases between. This CDR3 has 15 amino acids. The DNA of the CDR3 is TGTGCCAGCAGTTCCTCGGGGGCGAGGAACACTGAAGCTTTCTTT. This encodes CASSSSGARNTEAFF.

This chain links TRBV2 with TRBJ1-4, with a tentative D call TRBD1 (6 bases). V lost 6 bases and J lost 6, with 14 bases in between. Germline V gives CDR1 SNHLY, CDR2 FYNNEI. This CDR3 is built from 14 residues. The DNA of the CDR3 is TGTGCCAGCAGGGAGCCAGGGGTCGATGAAAAACTGTTTTTT. Its protein product is CASREPGVDEKLFF.

This clonotype appeared many times. DNA for the CDR3: TGTGCCAGCGACGAGACAGGGGGATCGGATCAGCCCCAGCATTTT. This translates into CASDETGGSDQPQHF. The chain combines TRBV12-3 or TRBV12-4 with TRBJ1-5, with 9 bases matching TRBD1. V was clipped by 8 bases and J by 5 bases; unmatched bases: 10. The CDR3 extends over 15 amino acids.

This clonotype was recorded many times. V usage is TRBV2 and J usage is TRBJ1-5, with TRBD1 as a possible D gene (6 bases). Germline loops: CDR1 SNHLY, CDR2 FYNNEI. V was clipped by 5 bases and J by 0 bases, with 8 bases between them. This CDR3 comprises 14 residues. In DNA, the CDR3 is TGTGCCAGCAGTAAGGGGGGTAGCAATCAGCCCCAGCATTTT. It specifies CASSKGGSNQPQHF.

The V and J genes are TRBV30 and TRBJ2-7; D is ambiguous. Trimming stripped 1 base from V and 7 bases from J, with 11 bases between. CDR3 length: 12 amino acids. Germline V gene sequence: CDR1 GTSNPN, CDR2 SVGIG (reference sequence). DNA of the CDR3: TGTGCCTGGAGTGCCACCAATTGGGAGCAGTACTTC. Translation gives CAWSATNWEQYF.

This clonotype was recorded many times. The V and J genes are TRBV13 and TRBJ1-4, with no clear D. The germline V gene encodes CDR1 PRHDT and CDR2 FYEKMQ (reference sequence). Deletions cut 3 bases from V and 8 bases from J, with 10 bases between. CDR3 size: 13 residues. This chain's CDR3 is CASSFKTEEKLFF. DNA of the CDR3: TGTGCCAGCAGCTTCAAGACGGAGGAAAAACTGTTTTTT.

This clonotype occurred many times. The chain employs TRBV7-2 and TRBJ2-5; 7 bases map to TRBD2. J gave up 3 bases and V 3 bases, and 13 bases lay outside the gene matches. The CDR3 extends over 17 amino acids. Germline lookup yields CDR1 SGHTA and CDR2 FQGNSA. The CDR3 loop is CASSLDLVGTTKETQYF. CDR3 nucleotides: TGTGCCAGCAGCTTGGACCTCGTCGGGACTACCAAAGAGACCCAGTACTTC. Drawing the rest from reference TRBV7-2 and TRBJ2-5, the complete variable domain is GAGVSQSPSNKVTEKGKDVELRCDPISGHTALYWYRQSLGQGLEFLIYFQGNSAPDKSGLPSDRFSAERTGGSVSTLTIQRTQQEDSAVYLCASSLDLVGTTKETQYFGPGTRLLVL.

The J gene is TRBJ1-2, the V gene TRBV28; D gene uncertain. Per the germline V gene, CDR1 is MDHEN and CDR2 is SYDVKM. V was pared by 6 bases and J by 0 bases, with 14 bases between. The CDR3 contains 15 residues. The CDR3 DNA reads TGTGCCAGCAGCTATGCAGGTCAAGCTAACTATGGCTACACCTTC. Translating gives CASSYAGQANYGYTF.

A few counts support this clonotype. J is TRBJ1-2 and V is TRBV16; perhaps TRBD1 as D (6 bases). The CDR3 totals 15 residues. Trimming removed 0 bases from V and 7 bases from J, with 15 bases in between. The germline gives CDR1 KGHSY, CDR2 FQNENV. The CDR3 region has the DNA TGTGCCAGCAGCCAATCTTGGCAGGGGAATTTTGGCTACACCTTC. Amino acids: CASSQSWQGNFGYTF. The full variable domain, rest sourced from reference TRBV16 and TRBJ1-2, is GEEVAQTPKHLVRGEGQKAKLYCAPIKGHSYVFWYQQVLKNEFKFLISFQNENVFDETGMPKERFSAKCLPNSPCSLEIQATKLEDSAVYFCASSQSWQGNFGYTFGSGTRLTVV.

V gene TRBV4-2 combines with J gene TRBJ2-5, with a tentative D call TRBD2 (6 bases). The CDR3 is made up of 17 amino acids. Per germline, CDR1 LGHNA and CDR2 YNFKEQ. V was trimmed by 0 bases and J by 4 bases, leaving 18 bases between them. CDR3 loop: CASSQDWSSGDGETQYF. Written as DNA, the CDR3 is TGTGCCAGCAGCCAAGATTGGAGTAGCGGAGACGGAGAGACCCAGTACTTC.

This clonotype showed up just once. Since a much larger clone is just one base distant, this may be a read error. The gene calls are TRBV2 and TRBJ2-5; D uncertain. Trimming removed 5 bases from V and 1 base from J, with 11 bases in between. The germline gives CDR1 SNHLY, CDR2 FYNNEI. The CDR3 is 14 amino acids. The CDR3 region is CASSPRAVQETQYF. CDR3 sequence (DNA): TGTGCCAGCAGTCCTCGGGCAGTCCAAGAGACCCAGTACTTC.

The chain recombines TRBV29-1 with TRBJ1-4; 7 bases map to TRBD1. The CDR3 length is 14 residues. Germline V CDR1 and CDR2: SQVTM, ANQGSEA. J was trimmed by 6 bases and V by 3 bases; bases with no gene match: 7. CDR3 nucleotide sequence: TGCAGCGTTGAGCGGGACAGCGGCTATGAAAAACTGTTTTTT. This translates into CSVERDSGYEKLFF.

Remarks on this clonotype: This clone may be a read error of a much larger clone one base away. The chain couples TRBV6-5 to TRBJ1-5, with D possibly being TRBD1 (5 bases). In germline, CDR1 is MNHEY, CDR2 SVGAGI. The CDR3 sequence is 14 residues long. The CDR3 protein is CAISYSAGNQPQHF. CDR3 sequence (DNA): TGTGCCATCAGTTACTCGGCAGGGAATCAGCCCCAGCATTTT.

On this clonotype itself: Just one base apart from a much larger clone, this may be a read error. The rearrangement links TRBV2 to TRBJ1-1, with 10 bases matching TRBD1. CDR3 length: 16 amino acids. From germline, CDR1 is SNHLY and CDR2 FYNNEI. V was clipped by 3 bases and J by 8 bases; unmatched bases: 12. In DNA form, the CDR3 reads TGTGCCAGCAGTGAGGGGAGGGGACAGGGGAAAACAGAAGCTTTCTTT. This sequence encodes CASSEGRGQGKTEAFF. The variable domain in full, completed from reference TRBV2 and TRBJ1-1, reads EPEVTQTPSHQVTQMGQEVILRCVPISNHLYFYWYRQILGQKVEFLVSFYNNEISEKSEIFDDQFSVERPDGSNFTLKIRSTKLEDSAMYFCASSEGRGQGKTEAFFGQGTRLTVV.

This clonotype was detected many times. The junction does not match germline at one end; this may be a read error. This chain uses TRBV15 with TRBJ1-5; D possibly corresponds to TRBD1 (6 bases). The CDR3 length is 16 residues. The germline CDR1 and CDR2 sequences are LNHNV and YYDKDF (reference sequence). CDR3 protein: CATSRDRQGSSQPQHF. For the CDR3, the DNA is TGTGCCACCAGCAGAGATCGGCAGGGGAGCAGTCAGCCCCAGCATTTT.

This clonotype was detected once. This may come from a read error, since a much larger clone is one base off. The chain recombines TRBV2 with TRBJ2-7, with D possibly TRBD2 on 6 matching bases. Germline CDR1 SNHLY, CDR2 FYNNEI. The CDR3 consists of 13 residues. This CDR3 reads CTSGSWQDDEQYF. For the CDR3, the DNA is TGTACCAGCGGGTCCTGGCAGGACGACGAGCAGTACTTC.

A few counts support this clonotype. The genes are TRBV7-2 and TRBJ2-5; the D is unclear. Germline CDR1 and CDR2: SGHTA and FQGNSA. V was pared by 2 bases and J by 1 base, with 14 bases between. The CDR3 contains 16 residues. The CDR3 loop is CASSLWALTGQETQYF. CDR3 DNA sequence: TGTGCCAGCAGCTTATGGGCACTGACGGGCCAAGAGACCCAGTACTTC. Using reference TRBV7-2 and TRBJ2-5 for the parts outside the CDR3, the full variable domain is GAGVSQSPSNKVTEKGKDVELRCDPISGHTALYWYRQSLGQGLEFLIYFQGNSAPDKSGLPSDRFSAERTGGSVSTLTIQRTQQEDSAVYLCASSLWALTGQETQYFGPGTRLLVL.